These T cell receptor beta chains were read from a single sample in a study of T cells in Graves' hyperthyroidism and ophthalmopathy. TCRdb reanalysed the multiplex PCR reads using MiXCR and keeps one entry per CDR3 protein. Seen here are about 400,000 distinct CDR3 sequences, roughly 25% observed once, and the top ten hold more than 60%. The sequenced sample consisted of blood. The receptors come from a man in his forties or fifties with Graves' hyperthyroidism. CDR3s include the opening cysteine and the closing phenylalanine or tryptophan. Fields, in order: J gene, V gene, CDR3 protein.

TRBJ2-3,TRBV7-8,CASSSGSVRGSTLVGDTQYF
TRBJ1-2,TRBV6-1,CASSASGTGPIGYGYTF
TRBJ2-2,TRBV24-1,CATSDLGTSETGELFF
TRBJ1-5,TRBV28,CASSRSGVGQPQHF
TRBJ2-1,TRBV4-1,CASSQTLAGGYEQFF
TRBJ2-7,TRBV5-5,CASIGTATYEQYF
TRBJ2-7,TRBV24-1,CATSGSVGYEQYF
TRBJ2-7,TRBV4-1,CASSQTIAGGYEQYF
TRBJ1-1,TRBV18,CASSPNQGTNTEAFF
TRBJ1-5,TRBV27,CASSPDLGSPPYQPQHF
TRBJ2-5,TRBV2,CASSANRQETQYF
TRBJ1-1,TRBV9,CASSVHHTGKGTEAFF
TRBJ2-3,TRBV28,CASSSREDVTDTQYF
TRBJ2-1,TRBV5-1,CASSPWGRDNEQFF
TRBJ2-7,TRBV5-4,CASSLEASSSEQYF
TRBJ1-4,TRBV12-3/TRBV12-4,CASSLGGARVNEKLFF
TRBJ1-2,TRBV27,CASSLSGGASNYGYTF
TRBJ2-5,TRBV7-6,CASSLYPPAGETQYF
TRBJ1-2,TRBV6-1,CASERTVNYGYTF
TRBJ2-7,TRBV6-1,CASSFTTGFSYEQYF